Listed below are T cell receptor beta chains from one sample, sequenced in a study of OX40 agonist ivuxolimab in advanced cancers. Clones were read by immunoSEQ multiplex PCR, and TCRdb kept only the in-frame ones, dropping some. The data contain 40,000 or so clones, around four fifths of them singletons. Sequences were derived from CD4+ or CD8+ T cells sorted from blood, sampled in a trial of the OX40 agonist ivuxolimab. The receptors originated from an adult with an advanced solid tumor such as melanoma, head and neck, liver or kidney cancer. CDR3s include the opening cysteine and the closing phenylalanine or tryptophan. The D gene is left open where the match is weak. Some rows have no size entry. The others give once, few or many, or a class for an expanded clone.

J: TRBJ2-1; size: once; length: 14; V: TRBV6-5; D: NA; DNA: TGTGCCAGCAGCCTCGAGGGTAGCAGCAATGAGCAGTTCTTC; CDR3: CASSLEGSSNEQFF
J: TRBJ2-1; size: NA; length: 14; V: TRBV5-4; D: NA; DNA: TGTGCCAGCAGCTCCAAAGCGGAGTACAATGAGCAGTTCTTC; CDR3: CASSSKAEYNEQFF
J: TRBJ1-5; size: few; length: 13; V: TRBV19; D: NA; DNA: TGTGCCAGTAGTATCCTCCCCAATCAGCCCCAGCATTTT; CDR3: CASSILPNQPQHF
J: TRBJ2-4; size: NA; length: 14; V: TRBV29-1; D: NA; DNA: TGCAGCGTTGCAGGAGATCTAGCCAAAAACATTCAGTACTTC; CDR3: CSVAGDLAKNIQYF
J: TRBJ2-7; size: NA; length: 15; V: TRBV28; D: NA; DNA: TGTGCCAGCACCGGGGTACAGGGCACACTCTACGAGCAGTACTTC; CDR3: CASTGVQGTLYEQYF
J: TRBJ2-5; size: NA; length: 18; V: TRBV12-5; D: NA; DNA: TGTGCTAGTGGTTTGGTACTGTCTAACCGGGAGAAACAAGAGACCCAGTACTTC; CDR3: CASGLVLSNREKQETQYF
J: TRBJ2-5; size: NA; length: 16; V: TRBV5-1; D: NA; DNA: TGCGCCAGCAGCTGGGGGATGACTAGTCTTCAAGAGACCCAGTACTTC; CDR3: CASSWGMTSLQETQYF
J: TRBJ2-3; size: NA; length: 18; V: TRBV7-9; D: TRBD2; DNA: TGTGCCAGCAGCCCCAGGATAGCGGGGGGGTTTAGCACAGATACGCAGTATTTT; CDR3: CASSPRIAGGFSTDTQYF
J: TRBJ2-2; size: NA; length: 13; V: TRBV7-9; D: NA; DNA: TGTGCCAGCAGCCTAGGGAACACCGGGGAGCTGTTTTTT; CDR3: CASSLGNTGELFF
J: TRBJ2-4; size: NA; length: 14; V: TRBV19; D: NA; DNA: TGTGCCACCAGACGGCCCGGAGGGATCAACATTCAGTACTTC; CDR3: CATRRPGGINIQYF